The TCR beta chain under discussion was sequenced for a study of human T cells and chemical hapten exposure. For the study at large: Upper inner arm skin measuring about 2 cm by about 2 cm received 2% DPC for sensitization. Patients received weekly diphenylcyclopropenone doses to the scalp throughout the approximately 25-week study.

This clonotype has a count of ten or more. TCRdb re-called the RACE reads through MiXCR, storing one row per CDR3 protein. The top ten hold around a quarter of the sample, which has almost 35,000 distinct CDR3 sequences, around a tenth seen once. This CDR3 is 16 amino acids long. Germline CDR1 and CDR2: MDHEN and SYDVKM. Trimming cost V 6 bases and J 4 bases; bases outside gene matches: 11. Regarding time point: pre-sensitization, week 0. Documented treatment: therapeutic diphenylcyclopropenone sensitization with weekly scalp DPC. The total RNA was obtained from whole blood that was not fractionated. The origin of this receptor is a man aged 45-60 years with alopecia areata. Some clones in this sample may be carry-over from other donors' samples. This chain connects TRBV28 to TRBJ2-7; TRBD2 aligns across 11 bases. The starting material was whole blood, obtained in connection with sensitization to the hapten diphenylcyclopropenone (DPC). The CDR3 DNA reads TGTGCCAGCAGATACCCATTCCCTAGCGGGAGGTACGAGCAGTACTTC. It codes for CASRYPFPSGRYEQYF.